The clone carrying this T cell receptor beta chain came up a few times. The antigen is not known. This entry is derived from a study of T-cell memory formation after mild COVID-19. General observations from the study: Mostly located in CM and EM were contracting CD4+ clones, with contracting CD8+ clones located in EMRA. The appearance of some responding clones in pre-infection memory suggested that cross-reactive memory joined.

Using its own MiXCR run on the 5' RACE reads, TCRdb lists one record per CDR3 protein. The sample gives 150,000 or so distinct CDR3 sequences, 25% of which show up once; approximately 25% is in the top ten. Trimming shortened V by 3 bases and J by 7 bases, and 13 bases separated the two germline ends. Per germline, CDR1 SNHLY and CDR2 FYNNEI. CDR3 length: 14 residues. Material: PBMCs or a T cell subset sorted from them (not recorded which). The chain uses TRBV2 and TRBJ2-1; D might be TRBD2 (5 bases). The source is an adult woman who had mild COVID-19 (a few samples of this study predate the infection). Cell type and time point are not known. The CDR3 loop reads CASSDAATGNEQFF. The DNA for the CDR3 is TGTGCCAGCAGTGATGCAGCGACGGGGAATGAGCAGTTCTTC.